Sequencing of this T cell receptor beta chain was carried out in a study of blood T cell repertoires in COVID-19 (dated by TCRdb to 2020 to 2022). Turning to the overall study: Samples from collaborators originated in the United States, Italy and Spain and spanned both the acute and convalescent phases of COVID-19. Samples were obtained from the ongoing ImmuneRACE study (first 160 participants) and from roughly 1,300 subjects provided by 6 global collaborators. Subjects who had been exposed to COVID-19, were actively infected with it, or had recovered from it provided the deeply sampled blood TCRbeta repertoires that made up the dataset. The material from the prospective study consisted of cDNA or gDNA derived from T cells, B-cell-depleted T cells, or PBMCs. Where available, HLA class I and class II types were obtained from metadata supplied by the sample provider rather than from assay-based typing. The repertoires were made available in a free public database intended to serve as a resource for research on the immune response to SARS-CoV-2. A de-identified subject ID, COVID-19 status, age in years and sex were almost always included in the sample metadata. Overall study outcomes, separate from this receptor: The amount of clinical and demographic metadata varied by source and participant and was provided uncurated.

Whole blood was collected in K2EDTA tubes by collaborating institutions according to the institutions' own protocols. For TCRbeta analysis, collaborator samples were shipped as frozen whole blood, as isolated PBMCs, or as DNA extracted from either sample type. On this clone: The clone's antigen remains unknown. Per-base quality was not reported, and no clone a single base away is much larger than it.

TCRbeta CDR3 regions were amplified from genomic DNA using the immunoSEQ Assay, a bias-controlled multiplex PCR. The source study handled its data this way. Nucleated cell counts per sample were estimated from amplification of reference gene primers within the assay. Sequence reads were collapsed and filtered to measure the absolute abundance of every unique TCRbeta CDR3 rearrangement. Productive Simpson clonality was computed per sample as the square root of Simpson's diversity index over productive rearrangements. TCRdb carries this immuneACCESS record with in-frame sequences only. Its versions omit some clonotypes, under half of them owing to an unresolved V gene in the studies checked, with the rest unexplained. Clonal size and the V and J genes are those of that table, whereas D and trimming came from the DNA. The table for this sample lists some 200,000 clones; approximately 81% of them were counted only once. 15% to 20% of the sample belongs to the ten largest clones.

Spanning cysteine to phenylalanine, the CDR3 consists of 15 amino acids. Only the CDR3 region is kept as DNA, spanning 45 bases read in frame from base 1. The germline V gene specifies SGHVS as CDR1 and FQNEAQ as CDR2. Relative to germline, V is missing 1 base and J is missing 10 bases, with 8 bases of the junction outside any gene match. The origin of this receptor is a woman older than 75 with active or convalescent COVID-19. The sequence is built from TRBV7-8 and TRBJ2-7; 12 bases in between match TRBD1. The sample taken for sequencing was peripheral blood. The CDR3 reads CASSLVRDRGPSQYF. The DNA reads TGTGCCAGCAGCTTAGTTCGGGACAGGGGGCCGTCACAGTACTTC.